The 10 T cell receptor beta chains reported below all come from one sample, sequenced in a study of T-cell reconstitution after alpha-beta-depleted transplantation in children. Preparation of the TCRbeta library involved a method that used unique molecular identifiers. Each CDR3 protein gets one entry after TCRdb re-called the PCR reads with MiXCR. The sample includes just over 950,000 distinct CDR3 sequences, about 30% of them seen just once. The material was PBMCs, mostly from graft donor cells, obtained 360 days after TCRalphabeta/CD19-depleted stem cell transplant. The receptor set was obtained from a boy younger than two who had a stem cell transplant for SCID, so the T cells may come from the graft donor.

The table lists this clonotype with a few counts. This chain connects TRBV28 to TRBJ1-1; a possible D gene is TRBD1 (5 bases). Germline CDR1 reads MDHEN; CDR2 reads SYDVKM. Trimming stripped 4 bases from V and 1 base from J, with 16 bases between. This CDR3 is built from 16 residues. The CDR3 sequence is CASSSIQEMENTEAFF. CDR3 bases: TGTGCCAGCAGTTCAATACAGGAGATGGAGAACACTGAAGCTTTCTTT.

The sample holds one count of this clonotype. A junction end diverges from the germline sequence, so it may reflect a read error. The V call is TRBV5-1, the J call TRBJ1-2, with a weak D call TRBD1 (5 bases). The CDR3 totals 14 residues. CDR1 is SGHRS and CDR2 is YFSETQ in the germline V gene. CDR3 nucleotide sequence: TGCCCCAGCAGCTTGGCGGGCAGGGTGAATGGCTACACCTTC. Protein sequence: CPSSLAGRVNGYTF.

There are many counts of this clonotype. J is TRBJ1-3 and V is TRBV12-3 or TRBV12-4; tentative D call: TRBD1 (5 bases). The CDR3 totals 14 residues. Trimming took 6 bases from V and 1 from J, leaving 10 bases between them. DNA of the CDR3: TGTGCCAGCAGCTTACGGGGGTCTGGAAACACCATATATTTT. Protein product: CASSLRGSGNTIYF.

The sample holds a few counts of this clonotype. V is TRBV9 and J is TRBJ1-2; TRBD1 might be the D (6 bases). Trimming took 0 bases from V and 4 from J, leaving 13 bases between them. The CDR3 sequence is 15 residues long. Germline V gene data show CDR1 as SGDLS and CDR2 as YYNGEE. The CDR3 spells CASSVEQGESYGYTF. CDR3 DNA sequence: TGTGCCAGCAGCGTAGAACAGGGTGAAAGCTATGGCTACACCTTC.

The CDR3 DNA follows: TGTGCCTGGAGTCGAGGAATAGGGACTGAAGCTTTCTTT. Translation: CAWSRGIGTEAFF. The chain recombines TRBV30 with TRBJ1-1; D is unclear. Between the trimmed V and J ends, which lost 2 bases and 5 bases, there was a span of 12 bases. The germline gives CDR1 GTSNPN, CDR2 SVGIG (reference sequence). The CDR3 covers 13 residues.

This clonotype turned up a few times. The chain links TRBV29-1 to TRBJ1-2; a weak D match, TRBD1 (5 bases). CDR3 length: 12 amino acids. From germline, CDR1 is SQVTM and CDR2 ANQGSEA. V lost 7 bases and J 1 base, leaving 10 bases between the germline ends. The CDR3 nucleotides read TGCAGCGGGATACAGGATAACTATGGCTACACCTTC. It yields the protein CSGIQDNYGYTF.

V usage is TRBV4-2 and J usage is TRBJ2-3; the D call may be TRBD1 or TRBD2 (5 bases each). Germline-derived CDR1 and CDR2 are LGHNA and YNFKEQ. The CDR3 is 13 amino acids. Trimming took off 8 bases at V and 10 bases at J, with 19 bases between the two ends. The CDR3 region is CASGQGPKEAQYF. CDR3 DNA: TGTGCCAGCGGACAAGGCCCGAAGGAGGCGCAGTATTTT.

CDR3 nucleotide sequence: TGCAGTGCTAGAGACGGGACGGCTCTAGACGAGCAGTACTTC. Its translation is CSARDGTALDEQYF. The V call is TRBV20-1, the J call TRBJ2-7; D assignment may be TRBD1 or TRBD2 (5 bases each). Germline V CDR1 and CDR2: DFQATT, SNEGSKA (reference sequence). V was pared by 0 bases and J by 5 bases, with 14 bases between. The CDR3 length is 14 residues.

This sequence joins TRBV20-1 and TRBJ2-1; D is unclear. The V gene's germline CDR1 is DFQATT and CDR2 SNEGSKA (reference sequence). The germline V and J ends were trimmed by 2 bases and 5 bases, with 4 bases remaining between them. The CDR3 runs 11 residues. CDR3 coding DNA: TGCAGTGCTAGACGGGACAATGAGCAGTTCTTC. Its translation is CSARRDNEQFF.

The chain uses TRBV9 and TRBJ2-3; 10 positions match TRBD2. Trimming at V came to 0 bases and at J to 5 bases, leaving 6 bases not matched to a gene. Germline V gene sequence: CDR1 SGDLS, CDR2 YYNGEE. The CDR3 has 16 residues. CDR3: CASSVGVAGGGDTQYF. CDR3 DNA sequence: TGTGCCAGCAGCGTAGGAGTAGCGGGGGGCGGAGATACGCAGTATTTT.